Listed below are T cell receptor beta chains from one sample, sequenced in a study of blood T cell repertoires in COVID-19. The assay was immunoSEQ multiplex PCR, and TCRdb's table has in-frame clones only and misses some. This sample has 15,000 or so clones, with roughly 85% found just once. The sample was peripheral blood. Source of these receptors: a man between 40 and 49 years old with active or convalescent COVID-19. CDR3s include the opening cysteine and the closing phenylalanine or tryptophan. Each record gives: J gene, V gene, clone size, D gene, CDR3 protein, CDR3 DNA. The D gene is left open where the match is weak. Only some rows state a clone size, as once, few, many or a class for expanded clones.

TRBJ1-2,TRBV4-3,.,TRBD1,CASSQDRQGALSGYTF,TGCGCCAGCAGCCAAGATCGTCAGGGGGCCCTGAGTGGCTACACCTTC
TRBJ2-3,TRBV5-1,.,TRBD2,CASSLAGVSTDTQYF,TGCGCCAGCAGCTTAGCGGGGGTGAGCACAGATACGCAGTATTTT
TRBJ2-3,TRBV19,.,TRBD1,CASSTRDSTVDTQYF,TGTGCCAGTAGTACCCGGGACAGCACCGTGGATACGCAGTATTTT
TRBJ1-1,TRBV6-5,.,.,CASSYSGAGAFF,TGTGCCAGCAGTTACTCAGGGGCCGGAGCTTTCTTT
TRBJ2-1,TRBV11-2,.,.,CASSLRPGSAEQFF,TGTGCCAGCAGCTTAAGACCCGGCAGCGCTGAGCAGTTCTTC
TRBJ1-1,TRBV5-1,.,TRBD1,CASSKGTGESTEAFF,TGCGCCAGCAGCAAAGGGACAGGGGAGAGCACTGAAGCTTTCTTT
TRBJ2-7,TRBV14,.,TRBD1,CASSQPGQDAYF,TGTGCCAGCAGCCAGCCGGGACAGGATGCGTACTTC
TRBJ2-2,TRBV11-3,.,TRBD1,CASSLDGQGAVPFF,TGTGCCAGCAGCTTAGACGGACAGGGGGCGGTTCCGTTTTTT
TRBJ2-4,TRBV13,.,TRBD2,CASSLMGLAGSGNIQYF,TGTGCCAGCAGCTTAATGGGACTAGCGGGGTCCGGAAACATTCAGTACTTC
TRBJ1-1,TRBV4-3,.,.,CASSQDPRPGTPTQGAFF,TGCGCCAGCAGCCAAGATCCCAGGCCCGGGACACCCACCCAGGGAGCTTTCTTT
TRBJ2-3,TRBV12-1,.,.,CASSSTDTQYF,TGTGCCAGCAGCTCAACAGATACGCAGTATTTT
TRBJ2-1,TRBV7-8,.,TRBD1,CASSTGVYRNEQFF,TGTGCCAGCAGCACAGGGGTATATCGCAATGAGCAGTTCTTC
TRBJ2-7,TRBV2,.,TRBD2,CASSELSGGYYEQYF,TGTGCCAGCAGTGAACTAAGCGGGGGATACTACGAGCAGTACTTC
TRBJ1-5,TRBV4-1,.,.,CASSQEDSSNQPQHF,TGCGCCAGCAGCCAAGAGGACAGTAGCAATCAGCCCCAGCATTTT
TRBJ1-6,TRBV7-9,.,TRBD1,CASGDRVGSPLHF,TGTGCCAGCGGCGACAGGGTTGGCTCACCCCTCCACTTT
TRBJ1-1,TRBV27,.,.,CASSSGYTEAFF,TGTGCCAGCAGTTCGGGTTACACTGAAGCTTTCTTT
TRBJ1-5,TRBV4-1,once,TRBD1,CASSQPGTGGNQPQHF,TGCGCCAGCAGCCAACCCGGGACAGGCGGCAATCAGCCCCAGCATTTT
TRBJ1-4,TRBV5-1,.,.,CASSSRTKSEKLFF,TGCGCCAGCAGCTCCCGGACAAAAAGTGAAAAACTGTTTTTT
TRBJ1-3,TRBV2,.,.,CASTSEAFSGNTIYF,TGTGCCAGCACTTCGGAGGCTTTCTCTGGAAACACCATATATTTT
TRBJ1-2,TRBV21-1,.,.,CASSKRVRRVEFSYGYTF,TGTGCCAGCAGCAAAAGGGTGAGGAGGGTCGAGTTCTCCTATGGCTACACCTTC
TRBJ2-7,TRBV12-3/TRBV12-4,.,.,CASSTIRGRRYF,TGTGCCAGCAGTACTATCAGGGGAAGGCGGTACTTC
TRBJ2-1,TRBV15,.,.,CATSKKRGDNEQFF,TGTGCCACCAGCAAAAAAAGAGGTGACAATGAGCAGTTCTTC
TRBJ1-6,TRBV2,.,TRBD1,CASRDYRDRGSPLHF,TGTGCCAGCAGAGATTACCGGGACAGAGGATCACCCCTCCACTTT
TRBJ2-7,TRBV6-6,.,.,CASGEQGNMNSEQYF,TGTGCCAGCGGGGAACAGGGTAACATGAACTCCGAGCAGTACTTC
TRBJ2-7,TRBV27,.,.,CASKRDGEQYF,TGTGCCAGCAAACGGGATGGCGAGCAGTACTTC